These T cell receptor beta chains were read from a single sample in a study of blood T cell repertoires in COVID-19. Measured with immunoSEQ multiplex PCR; TCRdb has only the in-frame clones, and not every one. The sample comprises around 160,000 clones, over 85% of which are singletons, and over 15% rests with the top ten. Sequencing used peripheral blood. All receptors derive from a man between 60 and 75 years old with active or convalescent COVID-19. Each CDR3 is given with its conserved first and last residue. Fields, in order: D gene, V gene, CDR3 protein. D genes are given only for firm matches.

>TRBD1|TRBV5-1
CASSSDRGRYSGNTIYF
>.|TRBV7-8
CASSLARQGAYGYTF
>TRBD1|TRBV10-3
CAISKGQVYLGSGANVLTF
>.|TRBV29-1
CSAVQWTRQNEQFF
>.|TRBV19
CASTLLAGIFSGNTIYF
>.|TRBV29-1
CSVEGPGKEGYTF
>.|TRBV5-4
CASSSGGQVREKLFF
>.|TRBV11-2
CASSLGQNYGYTF
>.|TRBV2
CASNSRLNQETQYF
>.|TRBV10-3
CAIAGNTEAFF
>.|TRBV27
CASSRSTGPPYGYTF
>.|TRBV7-2
CASSLVLGGSTDTQYF
>.|TRBV25-1
CASSEKGRWGTEAFF
>.|TRBV30
CAWSVGRAYTIYF
>.|TRBV10-3
CAIRGMINTGELFF
>.|TRBV2
CASKEEDRENTF
>TRBD2|TRBV14
CASSPLAGIPYNEQFF
>TRBD2|TRBV30
CAWSGLAGGPTLDTQYF
>.|TRBV6-1
CASSEPLGGNEKLFF
>.|TRBV3-1/TRBV3-2
CASSHRGNQPQHF
>.|TRBV6-2/TRBV6-3
CASSYEGKGHGYTF
>TRBD1|TRBV4-1
CASSPKGADRAGNTEAFF
>TRBD2|TRBV7-9
CASSLASLAGGSDTQYF
>TRBD1|TRBV27
CASSSSGTDFGYTF
>TRBD2|TRBV5-4
CASSSRTSGSSRTGELFF
>.|TRBV7-9
CASSPGGHGYTF
>TRBD1|TRBV4-1
CASNLVGTGGYTF
>TRBD1|TRBV7-9
CASSSSGGAGTGELFF
>.|TRBV19
CASSIAGVTGNTIYF
>.|TRBV6-5
CASSYGQTYEQYF
>TRBD1|TRBV19
CASSIGTGYLYEQYF